This T cell receptor beta chain stems from a study of T cell responses to AZD1222 COVID-19 vaccine. Study as a whole: Whether given at about 4 or about 12 weeks, second doses were pooled. Notes on the study in general: Donors in the cohort were predominantly white British and more often female, and clonal diversity was possibly underestimated. Repertoires were collected only later (after the peak T cell response had occurred). Two doses of AZD1222 preceded a rise in Spike-specific TCR breadth and depth.

TCRdb's copy holds only in-frame clones and misses some; the assay was immunoSEQ multiplex PCR. Of about 78,000 clones in the sample, around four fifths were seen once. This clone was recorded a few times. The antigen is unknown. This clonotype was sampled from an adult in good health. The sample in question was peripheral blood, obtained on day 0 of AZD1222 vaccination.

In DNA form, the CDR3 reads TGTGCCAGTAGTATAGACAACAGGGGGACTGAAGCTTTCTTT. It codes for CASSIDNRGTEAFF. V and J are TRBV19 and TRBJ1-1, with 8 bases matching TRBD1. V lost 0 bases and J lost 5; bases outside the gene matches: 2. CDR1 is LNHDA, CDR2 SQIVND, per germline (reference sequence). The CDR3 runs to 14 residues. Looking up the rest from reference TRBV19 and TRBJ1-1 gives the full variable domain: DGGITQSPKYLFRKEGQNVTLSCEQNLNHDAMYWYRQDPGQGLRLIYYSQIVNDFQKGDIAEGYSVSREKKESFPLTVTSAQKNPTAFYLCASSIDNRGTEAFFGQGTRLTVV.